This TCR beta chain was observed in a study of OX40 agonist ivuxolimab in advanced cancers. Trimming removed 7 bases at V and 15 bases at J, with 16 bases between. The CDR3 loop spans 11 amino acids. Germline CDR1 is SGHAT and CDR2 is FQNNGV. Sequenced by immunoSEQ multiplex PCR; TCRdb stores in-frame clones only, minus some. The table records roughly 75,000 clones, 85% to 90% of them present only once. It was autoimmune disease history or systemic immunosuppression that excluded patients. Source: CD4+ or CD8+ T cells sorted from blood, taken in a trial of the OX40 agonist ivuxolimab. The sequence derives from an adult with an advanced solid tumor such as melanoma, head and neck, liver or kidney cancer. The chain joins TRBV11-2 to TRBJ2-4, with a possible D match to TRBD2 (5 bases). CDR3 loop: CASTDERVWYF. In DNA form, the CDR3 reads TGTGCCAGCACCGATGAGAGGGTATGGTACTTC.